The present TCR beta chain was sequenced within a study of blood T cell repertoires in COVID-19. This CDR3 contains 15 residues. The germline V gene has CDR1 SGHRS and CDR2 YFSETQ. The ends were cut back, 4 bases at V and 1 base at J, with 14 bases in the middle. TCRdb keeps only in-frame clones here, not all; method: immunoSEQ multiplex PCR. The repertoire has hundreds of thousands of clones, around 88% of them found once; the top ten carry just over 7%. Material for sequencing was peripheral blood. The V call is TRBV5-1, the J call TRBJ2-5; possible D gene TRBD2, 6 bases. The source is a woman in her fifties or sixties with COVID-19, enrolled during active disease. The CDR3 region is CASSSYAGTQETQYF. The CDR3 nucleotides read TGCGCCAGCAGCAGTTACGCGGGGACCCAAGAGACCCAGTACTTC.